This T cell receptor (beta chain) was identified during a study of cytomegalovirus exposure and HLA in healthy donors. Study-wide points: Reports indicated that the classifier achieved high specificity and sensitivity in diagnosing cytomegalovirus status.

The CDR3 runs 14 residues. With 6 bases removed from V and 1 base from J, the gap between germline ends came to 12 bases. Germline V gene lookup returns CDR1 SGHRS and CDR2 YFSETQ. Assay used: immunoSEQ multiplex PCR; TCRdb lists only in-frame clones, some missing. The table records about 150,000 clones, 85% to 90% of them present only once. Turning to this clone: Its antigen is unidentified.

The chain links TRBV5-1 to TRBJ2-3, with D unclear. The source of this sequence is a woman aged 18-29 years in good health and CMV-seropositive. The specimen sequenced was PBMCs. CDR3 amino acids: CASTPFPGTDTQYF. DNA for the CDR3: TGCGCCAGCACCCCTTTCCCCGGCACAGATACGCAGTATTTT.